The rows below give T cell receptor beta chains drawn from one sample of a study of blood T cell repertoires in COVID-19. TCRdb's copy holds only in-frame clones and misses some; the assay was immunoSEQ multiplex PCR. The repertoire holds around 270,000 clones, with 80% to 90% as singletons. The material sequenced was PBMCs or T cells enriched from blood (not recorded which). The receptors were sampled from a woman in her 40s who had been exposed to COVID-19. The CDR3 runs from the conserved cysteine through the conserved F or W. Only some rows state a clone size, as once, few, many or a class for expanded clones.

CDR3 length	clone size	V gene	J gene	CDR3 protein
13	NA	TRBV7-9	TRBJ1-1	CASISGVNTEAFF
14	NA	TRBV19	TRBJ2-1	CASSYWGGPNEQFF
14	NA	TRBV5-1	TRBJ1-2	CASTSWGGDYGYTF
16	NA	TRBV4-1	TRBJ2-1	CASSQISGGAKYEQFF
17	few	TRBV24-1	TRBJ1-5	CATSDSREGGGNQPQHF
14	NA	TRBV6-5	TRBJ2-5	CASIYEEGSGTQYF
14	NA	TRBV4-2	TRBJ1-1	CASSQNQDYTEAFF
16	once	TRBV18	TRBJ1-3	CASSPDHTRSGNTIYF
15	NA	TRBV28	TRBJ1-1	CASSSKGAPNTEAFF
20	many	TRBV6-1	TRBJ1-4	CASSEERLGAVGATNEKLFF
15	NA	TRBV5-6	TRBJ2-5	CASSFGTGALQTQYF
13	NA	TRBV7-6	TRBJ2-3	CASSLLRADTQYF
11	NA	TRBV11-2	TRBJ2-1	CASSFLSEQFF
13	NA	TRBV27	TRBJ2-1	CASSLGPGNEQFF
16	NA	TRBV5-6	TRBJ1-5	CASSLAGGRSNQPQHF